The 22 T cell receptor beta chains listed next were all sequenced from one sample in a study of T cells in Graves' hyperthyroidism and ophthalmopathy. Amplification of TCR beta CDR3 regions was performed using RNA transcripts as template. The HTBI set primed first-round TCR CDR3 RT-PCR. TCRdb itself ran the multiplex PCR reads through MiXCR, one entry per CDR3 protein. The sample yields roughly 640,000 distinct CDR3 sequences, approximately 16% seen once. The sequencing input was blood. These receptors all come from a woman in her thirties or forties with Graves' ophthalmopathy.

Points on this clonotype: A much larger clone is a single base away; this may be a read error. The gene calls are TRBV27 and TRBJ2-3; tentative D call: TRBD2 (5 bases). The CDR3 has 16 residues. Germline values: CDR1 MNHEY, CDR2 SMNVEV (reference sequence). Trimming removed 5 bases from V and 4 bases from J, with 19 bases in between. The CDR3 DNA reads TGTGCCAGCAGTCTAAGCCCGGACGAGAGGGCAGATACGCAGTATTTT. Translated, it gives CASSLSPDERADTQYF.

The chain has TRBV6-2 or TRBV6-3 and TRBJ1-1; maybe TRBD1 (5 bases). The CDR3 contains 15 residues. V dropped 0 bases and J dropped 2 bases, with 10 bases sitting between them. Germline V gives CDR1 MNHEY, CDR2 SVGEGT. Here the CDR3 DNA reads TGTGCCAGCAGTTACTCGAACAGGCCAAACACTGAAGCTTTCTTT. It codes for CASSYSNRPNTEAFF.

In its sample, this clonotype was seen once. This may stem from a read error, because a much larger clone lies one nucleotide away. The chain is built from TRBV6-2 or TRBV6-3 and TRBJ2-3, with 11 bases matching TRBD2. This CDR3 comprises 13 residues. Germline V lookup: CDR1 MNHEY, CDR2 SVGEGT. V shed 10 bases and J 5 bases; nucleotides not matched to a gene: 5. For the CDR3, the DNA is TGTGCCACTACTAGCGGGGGACAAGATACGCAGTATTTT. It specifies CATTSGGQDTQYF.

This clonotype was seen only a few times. This CDR3 reads CASSLRDRTELFF. In DNA form, the CDR3 reads TGCGCCAGCAGCTTGAGGGACAGGACGGAGCTGTTTTTT. The chain has TRBV5-1 and TRBJ2-2; TRBD1 agrees at 8 bases. V lost 1 base and J lost 10; bases outside the gene matches: 3. The germline V gene has CDR1 SGHRS and CDR2 YFSETQ. CDR3 length equals 13 residues.

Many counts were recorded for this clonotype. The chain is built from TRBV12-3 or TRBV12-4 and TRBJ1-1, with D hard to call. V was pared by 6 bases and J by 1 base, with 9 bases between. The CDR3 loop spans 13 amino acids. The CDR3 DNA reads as TGTGCCAGCAGCTTATCAGGGAACACTGAAGCTTTCTTT. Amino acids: CASSLSGNTEAFF.

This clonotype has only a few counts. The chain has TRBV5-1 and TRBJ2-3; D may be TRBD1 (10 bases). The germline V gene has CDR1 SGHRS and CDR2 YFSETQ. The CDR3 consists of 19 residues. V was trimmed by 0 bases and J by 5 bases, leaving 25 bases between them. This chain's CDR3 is CASSLGQGASLAGRDTQYF. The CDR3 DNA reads TGCGCCAGCAGCTTGGGACAGGGGGCTTCGCTAGCGGGAAGAGATACGCAGTATTTT.

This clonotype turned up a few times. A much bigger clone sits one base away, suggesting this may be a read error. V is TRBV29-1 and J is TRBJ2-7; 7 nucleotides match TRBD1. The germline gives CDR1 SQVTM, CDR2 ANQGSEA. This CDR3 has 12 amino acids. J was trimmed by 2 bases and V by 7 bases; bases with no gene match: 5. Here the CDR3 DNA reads TGCAGCGCGCAACAGGGGCCCTACGAGCAGTACTTC. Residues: CSAQQGPYEQYF.

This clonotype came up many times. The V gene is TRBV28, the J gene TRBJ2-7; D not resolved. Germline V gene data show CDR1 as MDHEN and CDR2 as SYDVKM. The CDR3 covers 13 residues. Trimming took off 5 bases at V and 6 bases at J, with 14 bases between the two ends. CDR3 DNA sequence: TGTGCCAGCAGTCCCTGGACCCGGAGCGAGCAGTACTTC. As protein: CASSPWTRSEQYF.

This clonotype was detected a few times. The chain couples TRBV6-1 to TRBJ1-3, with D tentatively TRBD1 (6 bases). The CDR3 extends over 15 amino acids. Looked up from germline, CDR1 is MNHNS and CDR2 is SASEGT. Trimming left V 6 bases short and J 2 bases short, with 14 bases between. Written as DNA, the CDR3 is TGTGCCAGCAGATTAGACAGGAGGGCTGGAAACACCATATATTTT. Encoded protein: CASRLDRRAGNTIYF.

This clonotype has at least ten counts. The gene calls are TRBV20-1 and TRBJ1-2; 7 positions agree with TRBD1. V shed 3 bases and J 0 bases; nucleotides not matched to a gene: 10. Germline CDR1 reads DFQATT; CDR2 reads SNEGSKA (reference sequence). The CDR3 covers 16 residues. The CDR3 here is CSASILTGVPNYGYTF. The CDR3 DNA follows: TGCAGTGCTAGCATACTCACAGGGGTTCCTAACTATGGCTACACCTTC.

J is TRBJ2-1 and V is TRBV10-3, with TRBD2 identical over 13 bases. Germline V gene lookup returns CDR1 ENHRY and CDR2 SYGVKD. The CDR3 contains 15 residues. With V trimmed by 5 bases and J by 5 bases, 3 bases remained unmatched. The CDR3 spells CAISRLAGGDNEQFF. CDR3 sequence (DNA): TGTGCCATCAGTAGACTAGCGGGGGGCGACAATGAGCAGTTCTTC.

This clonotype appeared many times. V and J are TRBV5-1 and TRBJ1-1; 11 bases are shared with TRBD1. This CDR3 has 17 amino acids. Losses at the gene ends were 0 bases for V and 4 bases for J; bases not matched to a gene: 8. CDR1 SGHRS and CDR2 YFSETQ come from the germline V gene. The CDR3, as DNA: TGCGCCAGCAGCTTGGGTGTTTTCGGGACAGGGGGCACTGAAGCTTTCTTT. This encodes CASSLGVFGTGGTEAFF.

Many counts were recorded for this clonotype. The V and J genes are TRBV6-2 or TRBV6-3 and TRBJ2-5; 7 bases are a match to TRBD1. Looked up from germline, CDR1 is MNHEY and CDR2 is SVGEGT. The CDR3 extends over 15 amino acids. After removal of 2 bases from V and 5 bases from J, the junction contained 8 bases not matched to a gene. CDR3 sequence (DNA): TGTGCCAGCAGTTACCCGATAGGGACAGCGGAGACCCAGTACTTC. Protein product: CASSYPIGTAETQYF.

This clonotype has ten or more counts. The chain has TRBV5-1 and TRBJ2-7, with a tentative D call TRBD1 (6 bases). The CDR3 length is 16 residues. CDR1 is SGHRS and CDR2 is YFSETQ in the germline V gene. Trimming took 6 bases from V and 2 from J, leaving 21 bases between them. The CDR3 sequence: CASTRTGTTSPYEQYF. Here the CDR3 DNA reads TGCGCCAGCACCCGAACCGGGACAACAAGCCCCTACGAGCAGTACTTC.

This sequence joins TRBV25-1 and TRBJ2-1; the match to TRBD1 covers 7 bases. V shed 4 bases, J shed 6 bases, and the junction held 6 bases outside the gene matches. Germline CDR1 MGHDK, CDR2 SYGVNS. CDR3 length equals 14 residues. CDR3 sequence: CASSGGTVFNEQFF. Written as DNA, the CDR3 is TGTGCCAGCAGTGGGGGGACAGTTTTCAATGAGCAGTTCTTC.

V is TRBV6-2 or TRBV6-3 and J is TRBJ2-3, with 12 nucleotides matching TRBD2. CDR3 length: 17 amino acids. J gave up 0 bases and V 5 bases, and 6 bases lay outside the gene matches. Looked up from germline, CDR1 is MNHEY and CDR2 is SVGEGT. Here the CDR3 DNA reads TGTGCCAGCAGTGCCTGGACTAGCGGGGCTAGCACAGATACGCAGTATTTT. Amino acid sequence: CASSAWTSGASTDTQYF.

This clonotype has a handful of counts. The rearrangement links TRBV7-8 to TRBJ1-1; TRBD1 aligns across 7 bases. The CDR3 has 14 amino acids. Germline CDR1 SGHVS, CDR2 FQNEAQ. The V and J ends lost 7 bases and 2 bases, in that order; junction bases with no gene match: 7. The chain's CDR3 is CASTDRVVNTEAFF. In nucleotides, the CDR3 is TGTGCCAGCACCGACAGGGTTGTAAACACTGAAGCTTTCTTT.

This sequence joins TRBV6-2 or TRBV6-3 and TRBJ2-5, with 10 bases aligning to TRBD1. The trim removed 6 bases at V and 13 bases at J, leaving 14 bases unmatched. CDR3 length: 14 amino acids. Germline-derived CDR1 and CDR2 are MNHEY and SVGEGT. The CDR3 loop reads CASSMSGQGGIRYF. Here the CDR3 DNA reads TGTGCCAGCAGCATGAGCGGACAGGGGGGGATCCGGTACTTC.

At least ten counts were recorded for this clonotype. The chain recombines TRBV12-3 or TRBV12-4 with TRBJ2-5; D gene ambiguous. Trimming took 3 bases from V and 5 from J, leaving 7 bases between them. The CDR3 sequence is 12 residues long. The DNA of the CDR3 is TGTGCCAGCAGTTTCACTGGGGAGACCCAGTACTTC. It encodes CASSFTGETQYF.

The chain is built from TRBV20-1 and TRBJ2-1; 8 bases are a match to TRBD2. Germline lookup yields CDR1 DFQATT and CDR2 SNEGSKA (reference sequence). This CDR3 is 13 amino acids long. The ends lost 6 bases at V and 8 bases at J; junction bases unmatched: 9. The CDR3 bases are TGCAGTGCCAGCAATTCGGGAGGGGATGAGCAGTTCTTC. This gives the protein CSASNSGGDEQFF.

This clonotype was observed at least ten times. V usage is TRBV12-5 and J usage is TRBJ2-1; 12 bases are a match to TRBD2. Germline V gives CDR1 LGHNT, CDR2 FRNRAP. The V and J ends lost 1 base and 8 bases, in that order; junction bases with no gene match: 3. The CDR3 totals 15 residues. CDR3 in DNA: TGTGCTAGTGGTTTGGGACTAGCGGGAGTTCATGAGCAGTTCTTC. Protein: CASGLGLAGVHEQFF.

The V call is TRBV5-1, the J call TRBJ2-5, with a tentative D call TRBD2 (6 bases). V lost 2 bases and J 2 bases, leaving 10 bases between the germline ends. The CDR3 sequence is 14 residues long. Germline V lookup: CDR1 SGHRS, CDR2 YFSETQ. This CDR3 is CASSFSGTQETQYF. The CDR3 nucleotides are TGCGCCAGCAGCTTCTCCGGGACTCAAGAGACCCAGTACTTC.